This TCR beta chain was documented in a study of shared clonotypes between healthy human individuals. As for the study in general: The study used three CD4 naive, three CD4 memory, two CD8 naive and one CD8 memory plate per donor. The study's findings and limits: The generation probabilities recorded for non-shared clonotypes fell below those of clonotypes shared by all four donors.

This CDR3 region has 13 residues. V dropped 7 bases and J dropped 1 base, with 10 bases sitting between them. Germline V gene data show CDR1 as MNHEY and CDR2 as SMNVEV (reference sequence). For every subset, genomic DNA was evenly distributed across several immunoSEQ plates. In the original analysis: From ImmunoSEQ came sequences covering only the junction and carrying no quality scores, so filtering differed. Libraries were prepared by immunoSEQ multiplex PCR; TCRdb keeps only in-frame clonotypes and omits some of them. V and J calls and clone size are given by that table; D and trimming were obtained from the DNA. In the table there are about 1.1 million clones, around 77% of which are singletons. On this clone itself: Antigen: not known.

Sequencing was done on a sample of memory CD4+ T cells from PBMCs. Subset indicated: CD45RA-negative fraction. This receptor was identified in a young man in good health. Some clones in this sample may be carry-over from other donors' samples. V gene TRBV27 combines with J gene TRBJ1-1; D is uncertain. The CDR3 protein is CASKRDGNTEAFF. The CDR3 DNA reads TGTGCCAGCAAGAGGGATGGGAACACTGAAGCTTTCTTT.